This TCR beta chain was observed in a study of blood T cells in healthy people across ages. Study-level findings and limits: PBMCs left unsorted prevented a conclusive naive versus antigen-experienced comparison. Diversity estimated from one million T cells was considered an underestimate.

The V end was cut by 0 bases, the J end by 7 bases, with 14 bases between. In germline, CDR1 is SGDLS, CDR2 YYNGEE. CDR3 length: 15 residues. Every donor contributed about 10 milliliters of peripheral blood by blood draw. With respect to this clonotype: Its target is not known.

A second about 6 to 12 cycle PCR used barcoded and J-beta primers. Every sample gave at least 3 million paired-end reads containing CDR3. TCRdb ran MiXCR on the 5' RACE reads and lists one entry per CDR3 protein. The repertoire holds 1.5 million to 2 million distinct CDR3 sequences, with less than 50% as singletons. The clonotype originates from a woman between 40 and 55 years old in good health. The J gene is TRBJ2-1, the V gene TRBV9; D perhaps matches TRBD1 (6 bases). Sequencing used blood. CDR3 sequence (DNA): TGTGCCAGCAGCGTAGGGACAGCCCTGGGAAATGAGCAGTTCTTC. Translating gives CASSVGTALGNEQFF.